This T cell receptor beta chain was observed in a study of blood T cell repertoires in COVID-19. Across the whole study: Spain, Italy and the United States supplied samples that represented acute and convalescent COVID-19. PBMCs, B-cell-depleted T cells, or T cells were the source of the cDNA or gDNA that made up the material.

CDR1 is KGHSH and CDR2 is LQKENI in the germline V gene. There are 14 residues in the CDR3. Trimming took off 6 bases at V and 5 bases at J, with 13 bases between the two ends. Original data processing: Quantification of nucleated cells was approximated via reference gene primer amplification. Sequencing used immunoSEQ multiplex PCR; TCRdb keeps in-frame clones, though not all of them. V and J calls and clone size are as listed in that table; D and trimming were resolved from the DNA. The profile shows about 140,000 clones, about 87% of them singletons. Worth noting for this clone: Other DNA sequences in the same sample also yield this CDR3.

The sequence derives from a man aged 55 to 70 with active or convalescent COVID-19. The sequenced sample consisted of peripheral blood. This rearrangement joins TRBV18 to TRBJ2-2; tentatively, D is TRBD1 (6 bases). CDR3 DNA sequence: TGTGCCAGCTCCCTCAAACAGGGAACCGGGGAGCTGTTTTTT. Translating it yields CASSLKQGTGELFF.